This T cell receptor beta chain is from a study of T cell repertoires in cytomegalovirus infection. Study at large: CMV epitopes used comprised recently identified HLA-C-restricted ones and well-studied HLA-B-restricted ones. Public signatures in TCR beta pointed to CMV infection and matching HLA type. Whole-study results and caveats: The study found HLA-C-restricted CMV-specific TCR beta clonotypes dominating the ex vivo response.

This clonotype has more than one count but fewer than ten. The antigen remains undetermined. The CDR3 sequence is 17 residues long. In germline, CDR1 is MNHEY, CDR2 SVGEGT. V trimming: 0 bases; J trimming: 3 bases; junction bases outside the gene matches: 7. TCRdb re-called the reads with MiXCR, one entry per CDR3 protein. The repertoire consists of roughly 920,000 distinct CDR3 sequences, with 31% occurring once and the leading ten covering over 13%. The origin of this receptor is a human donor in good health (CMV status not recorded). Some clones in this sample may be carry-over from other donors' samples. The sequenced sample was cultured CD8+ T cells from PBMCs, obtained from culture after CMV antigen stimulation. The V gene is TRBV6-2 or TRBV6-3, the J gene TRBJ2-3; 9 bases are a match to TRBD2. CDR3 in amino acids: CASSYSAQRGVTDTQYF. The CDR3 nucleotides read TGTGCCAGCAGTTACTCGGCCCAGCGGGGGGTAACAGATACGCAGTATTTT.